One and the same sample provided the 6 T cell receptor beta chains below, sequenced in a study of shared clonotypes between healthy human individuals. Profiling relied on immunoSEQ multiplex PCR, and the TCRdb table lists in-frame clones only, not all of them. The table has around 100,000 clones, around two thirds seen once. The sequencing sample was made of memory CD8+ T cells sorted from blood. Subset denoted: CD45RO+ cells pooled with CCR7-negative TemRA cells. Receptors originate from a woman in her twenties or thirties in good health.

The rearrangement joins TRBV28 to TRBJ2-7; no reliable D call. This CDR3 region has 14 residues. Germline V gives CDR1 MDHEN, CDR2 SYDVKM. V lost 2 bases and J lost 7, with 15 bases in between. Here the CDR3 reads CASSLKTDLREQYF. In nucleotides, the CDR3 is TGTGCCAGCAGTTTAAAGACGGACCTTCGGGAGCAGTACTTC.

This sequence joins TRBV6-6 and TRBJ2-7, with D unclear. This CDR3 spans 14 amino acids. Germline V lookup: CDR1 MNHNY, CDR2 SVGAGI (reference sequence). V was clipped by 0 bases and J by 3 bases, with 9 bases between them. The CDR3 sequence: CASSYSTQIYEQYF. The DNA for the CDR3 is TGTGCCAGCAGTTACTCGACCCAGATCTACGAGCAGTACTTC.

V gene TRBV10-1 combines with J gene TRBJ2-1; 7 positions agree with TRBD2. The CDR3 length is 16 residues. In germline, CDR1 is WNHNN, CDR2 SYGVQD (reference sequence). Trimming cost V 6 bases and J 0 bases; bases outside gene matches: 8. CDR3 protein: CASRGKRGGSYNEQFF. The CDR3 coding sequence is TGCGCCAGCAGAGGTAAGCGGGGAGGCTCCTACAATGAGCAGTTCTTC.

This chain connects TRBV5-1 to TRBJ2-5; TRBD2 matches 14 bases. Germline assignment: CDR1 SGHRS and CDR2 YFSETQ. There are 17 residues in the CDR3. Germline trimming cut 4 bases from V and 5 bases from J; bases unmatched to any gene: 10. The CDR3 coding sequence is TGCGCCAGCAGCCGGAAGGGACTAGCGGGAGATGGGGAGACCCAGTACTTC. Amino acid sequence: CASSRKGLAGDGETQYF.

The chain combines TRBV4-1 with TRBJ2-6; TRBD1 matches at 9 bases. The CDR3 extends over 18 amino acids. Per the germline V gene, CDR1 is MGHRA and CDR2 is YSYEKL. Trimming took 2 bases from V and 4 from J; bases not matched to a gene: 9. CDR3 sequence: CASSQIQGALAGANVLTF. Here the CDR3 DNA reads TGCGCCAGCAGCCAAATACAGGGGGCCCTAGCGGGGGCCAACGTCCTGACTTTC.

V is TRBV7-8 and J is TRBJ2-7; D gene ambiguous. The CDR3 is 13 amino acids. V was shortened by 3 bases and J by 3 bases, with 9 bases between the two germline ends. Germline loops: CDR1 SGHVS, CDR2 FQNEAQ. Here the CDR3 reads CASSFNNGYEQYF. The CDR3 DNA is TGTGCCAGCAGCTTTAATAATGGCTACGAGCAGTACTTC.